These T cell receptor beta chains were read from a single sample in a study of blood T cell repertoires in COVID-19. Sequenced by immunoSEQ multiplex PCR; TCRdb stores in-frame clones only, minus some. This table has roughly 120,000 clones, about 89% appearing once. The sample taken for sequencing was peripheral blood. These receptors were obtained from a woman between 65 and 79 years old with acute or convalescent COVID-19. CDR3s include the opening cysteine and the closing phenylalanine or tryptophan. Fields, in order: clone size, J gene, V gene, CDR3 protein. Where a row states a size, it is once, few, many or the class of an expanded clone; other rows omit it.

. TRBJ2-2 TRBV4-1 CASSQGLAGTGELFF
. TRBJ1-2 TRBV30 CAWSRTGVRYTF
few TRBJ1-2 TRBV3-1/TRBV3-2 CASSRLGQTNGYTF
. TRBJ1-1 TRBV10-3 CAISESGARAFF
few TRBJ1-1 TRBV28 CASSTRTGNTEAFF
. TRBJ1-2 TRBV11-1 CASTPDRGAAYGYTF
. TRBJ2-3 TRBV7-3 CASSFGGSTDTQYF
. TRBJ1-2 TRBV6-1 CASSEVRGQAQGYTF
once TRBJ1-5 TRBV19 CASRSEGRGAYNQPQHF
. TRBJ1-2 TRBV2 CASRGETGRYYGYTF
. TRBJ1-5 TRBV2 CASGPYSNQPQHF
. TRBJ1-1 TRBV3-1/TRBV3-2 CASSRRGGGTEAFF
. TRBJ1-3 TRBV21-1 CASSSARTANSGNTIYF